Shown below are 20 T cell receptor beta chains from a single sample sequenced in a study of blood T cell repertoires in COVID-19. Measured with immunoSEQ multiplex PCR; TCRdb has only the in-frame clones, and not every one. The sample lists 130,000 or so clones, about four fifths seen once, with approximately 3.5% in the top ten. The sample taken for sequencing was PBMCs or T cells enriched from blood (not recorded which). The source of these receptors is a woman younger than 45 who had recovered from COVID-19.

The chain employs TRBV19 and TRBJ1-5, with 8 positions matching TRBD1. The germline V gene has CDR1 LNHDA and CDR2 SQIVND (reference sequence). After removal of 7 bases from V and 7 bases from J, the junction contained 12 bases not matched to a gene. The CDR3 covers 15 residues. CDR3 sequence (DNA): TGTGCCAGTACTTCCAGGGGGCTTTCAGGCCAGCCCCAGCATTTT. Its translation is CASTSRGLSGQPQHF.

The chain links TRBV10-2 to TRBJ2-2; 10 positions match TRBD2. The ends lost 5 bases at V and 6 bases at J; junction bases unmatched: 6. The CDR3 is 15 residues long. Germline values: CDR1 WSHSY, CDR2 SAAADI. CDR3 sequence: CASSQSGRAAGELFF. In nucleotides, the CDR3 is TGCGCCAGCAGTCAAAGCGGGAGGGCCGCCGGGGAGCTGTTTTTT.

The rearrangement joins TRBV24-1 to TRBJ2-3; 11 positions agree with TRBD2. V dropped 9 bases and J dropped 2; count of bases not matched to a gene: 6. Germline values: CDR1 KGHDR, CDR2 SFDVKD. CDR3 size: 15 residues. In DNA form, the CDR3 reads TGTGCCACCGCGGGGACTAGCGGTTACACAGATACGCAGTATTTT. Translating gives CATAGTSGYTDTQYF.

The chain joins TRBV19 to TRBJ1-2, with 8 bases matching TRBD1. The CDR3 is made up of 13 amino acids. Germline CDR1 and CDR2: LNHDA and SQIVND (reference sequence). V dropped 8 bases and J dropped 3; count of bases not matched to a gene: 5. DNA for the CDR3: TGTGCCAGTGCTGACAGGGGCCACTATGGCTACACCTTC. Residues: CASADRGHYGYTF.

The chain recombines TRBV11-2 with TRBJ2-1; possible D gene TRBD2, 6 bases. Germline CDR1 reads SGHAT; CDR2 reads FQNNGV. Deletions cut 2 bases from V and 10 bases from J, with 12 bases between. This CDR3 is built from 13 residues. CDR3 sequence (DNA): TGTGCCAGCAGCTTACTAGCGCCTTCAGAGCAGTTCTTC. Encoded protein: CASSLLAPSEQFF.

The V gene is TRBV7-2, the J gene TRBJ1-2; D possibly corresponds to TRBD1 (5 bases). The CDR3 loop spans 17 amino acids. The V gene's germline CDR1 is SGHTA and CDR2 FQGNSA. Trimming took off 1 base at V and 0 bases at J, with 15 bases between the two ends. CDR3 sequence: CASSLEIRASANYGYTF. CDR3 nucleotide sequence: TGTGCCAGCAGCTTAGAGATCAGGGCCTCGGCTAACTATGGCTACACCTTC. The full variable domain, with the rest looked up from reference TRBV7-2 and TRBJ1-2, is GAGVSQSPSNKVTEKGKDVELRCDPISGHTALYWYRQSLGQGLEFLIYFQGNSAPDKSGLPSDRFSAERTGGSVSTLTIQRTQQEDSAVYLCASSLEIRASANYGYTFGSGTRLTVV.

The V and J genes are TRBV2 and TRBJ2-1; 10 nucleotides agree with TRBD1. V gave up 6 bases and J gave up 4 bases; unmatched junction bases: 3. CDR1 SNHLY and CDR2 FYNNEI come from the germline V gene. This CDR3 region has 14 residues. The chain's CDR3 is CASSRDRGYNEQFF. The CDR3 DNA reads TGTGCCAGCAGCCGGGACAGGGGATACAATGAGCAGTTCTTC.

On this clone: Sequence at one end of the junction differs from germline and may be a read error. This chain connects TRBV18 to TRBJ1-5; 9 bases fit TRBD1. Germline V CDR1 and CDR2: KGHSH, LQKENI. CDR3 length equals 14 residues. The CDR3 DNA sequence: TGTGCCAGCTCTCCACAGGGGGCATATCAGCCCCAGCATTTT. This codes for CASSPQGAYQPQHF.

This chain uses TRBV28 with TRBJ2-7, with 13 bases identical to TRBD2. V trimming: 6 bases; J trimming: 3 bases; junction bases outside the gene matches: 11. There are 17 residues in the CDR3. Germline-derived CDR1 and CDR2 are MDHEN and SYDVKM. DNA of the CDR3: TGTGCCAGCAGATACAGGACTAGCGGGAGACAGGACTACGAGCAGTACTTC. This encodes CASRYRTSGRQDYEQYF. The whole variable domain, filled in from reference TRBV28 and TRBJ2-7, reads DVKVTQSSRYLVKRTGEKVFLECVQDMDHENMFWYRQDPGLGLRLIYFSYDVKMKEKGDIPEGYSVSREKKERFSLILESASTNQTSMYLCASRYRTSGRQDYEQYFGPGTRLTVT.

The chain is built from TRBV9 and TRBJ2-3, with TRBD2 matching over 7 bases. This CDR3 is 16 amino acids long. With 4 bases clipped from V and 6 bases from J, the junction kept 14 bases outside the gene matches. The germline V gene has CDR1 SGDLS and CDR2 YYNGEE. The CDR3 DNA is TGTGCCAGCAGCCCGAGCGGGGCCCCAGCGTTCGATACGCAGTATTTT. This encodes CASSPSGAPAFDTQYF.

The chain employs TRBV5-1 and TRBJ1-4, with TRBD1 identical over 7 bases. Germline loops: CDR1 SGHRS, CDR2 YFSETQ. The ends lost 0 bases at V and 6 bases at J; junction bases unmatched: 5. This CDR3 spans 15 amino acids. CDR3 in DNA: TGCGCCAGCAGCTTGGTCGCCCAGGGGGATGAAAAACTGTTTTTT. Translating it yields CASSLVAQGDEKLFF.

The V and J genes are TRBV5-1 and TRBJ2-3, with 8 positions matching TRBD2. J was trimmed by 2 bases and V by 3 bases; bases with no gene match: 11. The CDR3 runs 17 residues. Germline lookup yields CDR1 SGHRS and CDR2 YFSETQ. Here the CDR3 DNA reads TGCGCCAGCAGCTCCGGTCGGCTAGCGGGCCTCACAGATACGCAGTATTTT. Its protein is CASSSGRLAGLTDTQYF.

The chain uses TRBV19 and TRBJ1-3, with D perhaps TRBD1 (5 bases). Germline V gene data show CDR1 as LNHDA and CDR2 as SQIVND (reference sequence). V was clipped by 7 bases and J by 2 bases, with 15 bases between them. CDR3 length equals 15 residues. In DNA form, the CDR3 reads TGTGCCAGTAAGGGATTCAGGGAAGCTGGAAACACCATATATTTT. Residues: CASKGFREAGNTIYF.

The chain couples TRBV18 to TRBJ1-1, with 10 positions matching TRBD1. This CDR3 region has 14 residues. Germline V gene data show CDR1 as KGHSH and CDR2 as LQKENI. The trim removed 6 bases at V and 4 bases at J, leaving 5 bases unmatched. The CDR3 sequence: CASSRDRGPTEAFF. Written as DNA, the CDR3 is TGTGCCAGCTCCCGGGACAGGGGTCCCACTGAAGCTTTCTTT.

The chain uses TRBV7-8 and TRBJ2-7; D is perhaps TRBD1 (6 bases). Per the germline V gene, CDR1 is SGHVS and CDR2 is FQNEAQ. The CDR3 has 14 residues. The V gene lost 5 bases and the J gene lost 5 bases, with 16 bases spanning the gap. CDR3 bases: TGTGCCAGCAGCCCCGAGCCAGGGGTTGACGAGCAGTACTTC. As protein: CASSPEPGVDEQYF.

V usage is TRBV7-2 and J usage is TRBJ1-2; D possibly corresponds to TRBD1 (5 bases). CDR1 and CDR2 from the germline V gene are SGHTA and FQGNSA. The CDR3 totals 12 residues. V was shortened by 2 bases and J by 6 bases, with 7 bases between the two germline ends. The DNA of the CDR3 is TGTGCCAGCAGCTTAAAGGGGAATGGCTACACCTTC. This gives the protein CASSLKGNGYTF.

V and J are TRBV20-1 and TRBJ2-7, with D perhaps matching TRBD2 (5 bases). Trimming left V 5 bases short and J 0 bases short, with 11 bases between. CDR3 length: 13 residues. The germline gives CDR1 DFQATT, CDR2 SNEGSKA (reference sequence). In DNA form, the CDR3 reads TGCAGTGCTGGTGGGGAGTTCTCCTACGAGCAGTACTTC. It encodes CSAGGEFSYEQYF.

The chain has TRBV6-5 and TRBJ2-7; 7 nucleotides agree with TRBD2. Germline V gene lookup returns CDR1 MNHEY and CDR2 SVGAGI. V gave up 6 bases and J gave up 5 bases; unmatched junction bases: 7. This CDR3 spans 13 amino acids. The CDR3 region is CASRRGSRDEQYF. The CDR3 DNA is TGTGCCAGCAGGCGCGGGAGCCGCGACGAGCAGTACTTC.

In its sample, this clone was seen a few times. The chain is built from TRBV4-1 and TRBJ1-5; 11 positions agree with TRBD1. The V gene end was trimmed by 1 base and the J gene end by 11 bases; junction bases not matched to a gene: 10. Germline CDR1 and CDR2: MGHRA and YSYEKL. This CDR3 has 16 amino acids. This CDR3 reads CASSQGPRTGGVAQHF. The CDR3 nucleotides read TGCGCCAGCAGCCAAGGTCCCCGGACAGGGGGCGTAGCCCAGCATTTT.

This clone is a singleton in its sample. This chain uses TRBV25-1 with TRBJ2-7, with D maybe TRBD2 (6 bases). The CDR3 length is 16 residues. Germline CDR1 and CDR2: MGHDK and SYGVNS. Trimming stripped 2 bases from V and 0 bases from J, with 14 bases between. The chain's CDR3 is CASSEVGGIPSYEQYF. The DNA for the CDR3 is TGTGCCAGCAGTGAAGTGGGGGGTATCCCCTCCTACGAGCAGTACTTC.